The TCR beta chain described here comes from a study of T cell repertoires in cytomegalovirus infection. About the study: CMV infection together with matching HLA type was indicated by public TCR beta signatures.

Regarding the study as a whole: The ex vivo response showed dominance by HLA-C-restricted CMV-specific TCR beta clonotypes.

Looked up from germline, CDR1 is SEHNR and CDR2 is FQNEAQ (reference sequence). The CDR3 totals 14 residues. Trimming took off 3 bases at V and 2 bases at J, with 9 bases between the two ends. One entry per CDR3 protein results from TCRdb running MiXCR on the reads. The sample carries hundreds of thousands of distinct CDR3 sequences, roughly a quarter recorded once. Details on this clonotype: Its specificity is not known.

The material sequenced was CD8+ T cells from PBMCs. The sequence was obtained from a human donor in good health (CMV status not recorded). Some clones in this sample may be carry-over from other donors' samples. The gene calls are TRBV7-9 and TRBJ2-3; unclear D gene. The CDR3 DNA follows: TGTGCCAGCAGCTTGACGTCAGCCACAGATACGCAGTATTTT. Protein product: CASSLTSATDTQYF.